This TCR beta chain comes out of a study of CD8+CD57+ T cells in acquired aplastic anemia. The overall study: Sorted CD4+ and CD8+ cells gave a mean 3.2 ug DNA, range roughly 0.19 to 30 ug. Study findings and constraints: Overlap between patients and controls comprised about 28 CD8+ CDR3 sequences.

Selection for sequencing was limited to patients who had shown CD8+CD57+ cell expansion by flow cytometry. Severe acquired aplastic anemia was present in all patients. This clonotype appeared many times. Its target is unknown. Both TCR beta VDJ combination and CDR3 sequence profiling were carried out. Genomic DNA was the template for this profiling. TCRdb reanalysed the reads using MiXCR and keeps one entry per CDR3 protein. The data hold some 160,000 distinct CDR3 sequences, with roughly 45% observed a single time. With V trimmed by 5 bases and J by 4 bases, 10 bases remained unmatched. The CDR3 extends over 15 amino acids. The germline gives CDR1 SGHVS, CDR2 FNYEAQ.

Sequenced input: sorted CD4+, CD8+, or CD8+CD57+ T cells (not recorded which) from PBMCs. This chain links TRBV7-6 with TRBJ1-1; TRBD1 aligns across 7 bases. The sequence was obtained from a human donor with aplastic anemia. CDR3 amino acids: CASSQETGRFTEAFF. CDR3 sequence (DNA): TGTGCCAGCAGCCAGGAGACAGGGAGGTTCACTGAAGCTTTCTTT.